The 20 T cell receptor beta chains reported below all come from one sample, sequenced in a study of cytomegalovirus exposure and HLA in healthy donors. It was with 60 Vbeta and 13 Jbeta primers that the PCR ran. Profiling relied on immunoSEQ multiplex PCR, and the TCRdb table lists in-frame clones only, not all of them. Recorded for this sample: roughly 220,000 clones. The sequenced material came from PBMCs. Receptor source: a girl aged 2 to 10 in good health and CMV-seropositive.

CDR3 nucleotides: TGCAGCGTTGACCCAAGCGGTGGGGAGCTGTTTTTT. Protein product: CSVDPSGGELFF. V and J are TRBV29-1 and TRBJ2-2; maybe TRBD2 (5 bases). Germline lookup yields CDR1 SQVTM and CDR2 ANQGSEA. This CDR3 is built from 12 residues. V lost 3 bases and J lost 8, with 10 bases in between.

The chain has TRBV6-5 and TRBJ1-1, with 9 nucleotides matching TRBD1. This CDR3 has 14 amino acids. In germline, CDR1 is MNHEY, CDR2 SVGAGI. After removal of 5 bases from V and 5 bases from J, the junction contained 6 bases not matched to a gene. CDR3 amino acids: CASSPLQGATEAFF. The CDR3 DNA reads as TGTGCCAGCAGTCCCTTACAGGGGGCGACTGAAGCTTTCTTT.

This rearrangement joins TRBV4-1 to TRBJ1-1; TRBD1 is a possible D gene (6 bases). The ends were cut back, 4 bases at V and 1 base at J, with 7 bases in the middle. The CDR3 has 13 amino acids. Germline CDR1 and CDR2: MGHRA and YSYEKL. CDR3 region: CASSRTENTEAFF. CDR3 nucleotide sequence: TGCGCCAGCAGCCGGACAGAGAACACTGAAGCTTTCTTT.

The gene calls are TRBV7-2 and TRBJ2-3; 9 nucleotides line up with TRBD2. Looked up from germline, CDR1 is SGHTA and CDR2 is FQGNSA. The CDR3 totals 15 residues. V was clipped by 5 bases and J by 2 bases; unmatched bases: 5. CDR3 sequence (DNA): TGTGCCAGCAGCCCGACTAGCGGCGACACAGATACGCAGTATTTT. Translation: CASSPTSGDTDTQYF. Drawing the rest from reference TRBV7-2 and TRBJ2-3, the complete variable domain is GAGVSQSPSNKVTEKGKDVELRCDPISGHTALYWYRQSLGQGLEFLIYFQGNSAPDKSGLPSDRFSAERTGGSVSTLTIQRTQQEDSAVYLCASSPTSGDTDTQYFGPGTRLTVL.

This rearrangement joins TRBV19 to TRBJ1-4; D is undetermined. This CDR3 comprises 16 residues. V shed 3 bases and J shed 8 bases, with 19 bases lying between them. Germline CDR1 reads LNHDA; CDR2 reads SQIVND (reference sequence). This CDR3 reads CASSIPHRAPGEKLFF. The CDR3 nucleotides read TGTGCCAGTAGTATCCCTCATAGGGCCCCGGGGGAAAAACTGTTTTTT.

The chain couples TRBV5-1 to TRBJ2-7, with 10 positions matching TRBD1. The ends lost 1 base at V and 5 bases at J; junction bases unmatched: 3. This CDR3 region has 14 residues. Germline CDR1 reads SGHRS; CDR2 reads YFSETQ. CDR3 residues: CASSLRDRGHEQYF. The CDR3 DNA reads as TGCGCCAGCAGCTTGCGAGACAGGGGGCACGAGCAGTACTTC.

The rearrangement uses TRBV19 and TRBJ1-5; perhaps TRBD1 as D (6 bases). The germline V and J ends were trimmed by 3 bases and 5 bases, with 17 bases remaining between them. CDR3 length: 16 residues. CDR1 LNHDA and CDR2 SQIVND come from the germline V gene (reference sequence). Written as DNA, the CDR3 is TGTGCCAGTAGTATTCAGGGAGCCAGGGGCCATCAGCCCCAGCATTTT. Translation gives CASSIQGARGHQPQHF.

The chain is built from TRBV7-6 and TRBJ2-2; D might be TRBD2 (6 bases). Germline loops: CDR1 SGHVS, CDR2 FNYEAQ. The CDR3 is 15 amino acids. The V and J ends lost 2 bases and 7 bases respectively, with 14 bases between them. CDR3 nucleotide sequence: TGTGCCAGCAGCTTATATGTCGGGAGTGGCGGGGAGCTGTTTTTT. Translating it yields CASSLYVGSGGELFF.

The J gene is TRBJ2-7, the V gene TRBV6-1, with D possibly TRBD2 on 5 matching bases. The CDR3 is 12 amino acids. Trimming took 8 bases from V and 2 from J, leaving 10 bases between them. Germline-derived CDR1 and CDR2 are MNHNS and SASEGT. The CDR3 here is CASRRAPYEQYF. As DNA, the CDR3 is TGTGCCAGCCGGCGGGCCCCCTACGAGCAGTACTTC.

CDR3 sequence reads: CASSGQINQPQHF. The DNA for the CDR3 is TGTGCCAGCAGTGGACAGATCAATCAGCCCCAGCATTTT. The rearrangement uses TRBV6-5 and TRBJ1-5; TRBD1 might be the D (6 bases). Germline V gene data show CDR1 as MNHEY and CDR2 as SVGAGI. Trimming took 5 bases from V and 3 from J, leaving 8 bases between them. The CDR3 contains 13 residues.

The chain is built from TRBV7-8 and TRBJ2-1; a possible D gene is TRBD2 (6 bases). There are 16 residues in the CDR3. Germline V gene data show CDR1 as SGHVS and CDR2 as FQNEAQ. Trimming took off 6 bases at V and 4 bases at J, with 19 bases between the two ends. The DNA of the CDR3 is TGTGCCAGCAGTAGGGAGGTCGTCACTCCATACAATGAGCAGTTCTTC. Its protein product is CASSREVVTPYNEQFF.

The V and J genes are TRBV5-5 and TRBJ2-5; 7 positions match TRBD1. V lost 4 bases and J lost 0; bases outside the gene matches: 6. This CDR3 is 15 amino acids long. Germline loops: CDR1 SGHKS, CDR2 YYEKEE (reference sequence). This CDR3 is CASSPGQRNQETQYF. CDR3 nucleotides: TGTGCCAGCAGCCCGGGACAGCGTAACCAAGAGACCCAGTACTTC.

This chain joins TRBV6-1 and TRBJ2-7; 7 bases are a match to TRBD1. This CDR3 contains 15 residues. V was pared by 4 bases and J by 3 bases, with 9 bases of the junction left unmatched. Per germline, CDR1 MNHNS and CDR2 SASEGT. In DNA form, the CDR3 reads TGTGCCAGCAGTGCCCCGAGTTCAGGGGGCTACGAGCAGTACTTC. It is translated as CASSAPSSGGYEQYF.

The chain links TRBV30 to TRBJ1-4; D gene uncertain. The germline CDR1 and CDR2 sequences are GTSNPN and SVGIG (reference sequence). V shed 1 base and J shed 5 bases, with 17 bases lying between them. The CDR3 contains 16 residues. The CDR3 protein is CAWSAALTKGNEKLFF. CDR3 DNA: TGTGCCTGGAGTGCGGCTCTTACTAAAGGAAATGAAAAACTGTTTTTT.

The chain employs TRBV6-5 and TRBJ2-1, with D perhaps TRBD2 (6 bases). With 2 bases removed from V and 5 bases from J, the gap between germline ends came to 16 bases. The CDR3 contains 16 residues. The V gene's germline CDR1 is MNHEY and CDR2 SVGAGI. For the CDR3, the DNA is TGTGCCAGCAGTTACCGGCCGGTAAGGAGGGACAATGAGCAGTTCTTC. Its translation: CASSYRPVRRDNEQFF.

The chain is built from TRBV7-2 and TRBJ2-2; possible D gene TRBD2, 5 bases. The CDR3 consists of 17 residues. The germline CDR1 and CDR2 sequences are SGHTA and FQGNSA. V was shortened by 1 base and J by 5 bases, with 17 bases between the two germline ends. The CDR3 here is CASSLGGGWVGTGELFF. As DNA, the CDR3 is TGTGCCAGCAGCTTAGGAGGAGGTTGGGTCGGGACCGGGGAGCTGTTTTTT.

CDR3 bases: TGTGCCAGCAGCGCCAAGAGCGCGAACTCCTACAATGAGCAGTTCTTC. It specifies CASSAKSANSYNEQFF. The chain recombines TRBV9 with TRBJ2-1; D gene unclear. CDR3 length: 16 residues. Germline CDR1 and CDR2: SGDLS and YYNGEE. V lost 3 bases, J lost 0 bases, and 13 bases lay in between.

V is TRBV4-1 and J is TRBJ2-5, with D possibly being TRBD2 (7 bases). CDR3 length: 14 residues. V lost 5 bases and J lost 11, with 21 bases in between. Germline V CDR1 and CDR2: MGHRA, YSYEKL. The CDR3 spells CASSKAGGAGEQYF. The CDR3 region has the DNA TGCGCCAGCAGCAAAGCCGGGGGCGCGGGGGAGCAGTACTTC.

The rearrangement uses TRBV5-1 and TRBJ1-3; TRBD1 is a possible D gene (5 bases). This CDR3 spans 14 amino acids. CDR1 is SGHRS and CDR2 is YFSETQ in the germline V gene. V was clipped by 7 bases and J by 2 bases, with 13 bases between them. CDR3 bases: TGCGCCAGCGGTCAGGGAAAGGCTGGAAACACCATATATTTT. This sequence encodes CASGQGKAGNTIYF.

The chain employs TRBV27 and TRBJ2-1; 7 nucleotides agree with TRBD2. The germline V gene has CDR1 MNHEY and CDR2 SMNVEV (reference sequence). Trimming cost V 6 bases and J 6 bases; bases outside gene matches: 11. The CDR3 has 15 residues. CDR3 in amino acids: CASSPLGRDPNEQFF. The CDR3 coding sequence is TGTGCCAGCAGCCCCCTGGGGAGGGACCCCAATGAGCAGTTCTTC.